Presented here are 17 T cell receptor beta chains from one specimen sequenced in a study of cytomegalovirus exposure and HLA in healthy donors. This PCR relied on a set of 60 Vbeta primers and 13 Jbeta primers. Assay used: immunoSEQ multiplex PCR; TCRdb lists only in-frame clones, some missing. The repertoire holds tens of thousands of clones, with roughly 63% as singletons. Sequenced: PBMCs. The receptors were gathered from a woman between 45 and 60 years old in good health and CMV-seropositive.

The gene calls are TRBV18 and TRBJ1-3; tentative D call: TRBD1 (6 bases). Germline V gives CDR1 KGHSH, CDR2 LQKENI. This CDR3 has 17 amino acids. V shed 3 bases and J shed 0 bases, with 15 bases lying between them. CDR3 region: CASSPPGQIDSGNTIYF. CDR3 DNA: TGTGCCAGCTCACCCCCTGGACAGATCGACTCTGGAAACACCATATATTTT.

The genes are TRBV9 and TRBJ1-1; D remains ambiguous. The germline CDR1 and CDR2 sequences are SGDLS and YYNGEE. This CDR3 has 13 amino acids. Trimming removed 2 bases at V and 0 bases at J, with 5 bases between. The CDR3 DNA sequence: TGTGCCAGCAGCGTTACAGTGAACACTGAAGCTTTCTTT. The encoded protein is CASSVTVNTEAFF.

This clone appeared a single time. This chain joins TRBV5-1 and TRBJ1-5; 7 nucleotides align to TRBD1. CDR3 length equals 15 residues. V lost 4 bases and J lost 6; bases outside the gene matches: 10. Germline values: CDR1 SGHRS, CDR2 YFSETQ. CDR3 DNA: TGCGCCAGCAGCGTTACAGGGGCCTTAGGTCAGCCCCAGCATTTT. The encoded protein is CASSVTGALGQPQHF.

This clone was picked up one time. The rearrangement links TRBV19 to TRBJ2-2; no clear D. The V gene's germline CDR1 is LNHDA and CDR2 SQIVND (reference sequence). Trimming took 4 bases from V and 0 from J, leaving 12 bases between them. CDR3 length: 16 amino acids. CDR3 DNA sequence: TGTGCCAGTAGTACGAGTGTCGATGCGAACACCGGGGAGCTGTTTTTT. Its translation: CASSTSVDANTGELFF.

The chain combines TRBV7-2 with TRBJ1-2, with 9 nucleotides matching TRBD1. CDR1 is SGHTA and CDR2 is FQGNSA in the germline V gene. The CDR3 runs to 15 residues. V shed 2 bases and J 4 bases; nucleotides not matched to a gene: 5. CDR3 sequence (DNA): TGTGCCAGCAGCTTAACAGGGACAGGGAGCTATGGCTACACCTTC. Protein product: CASSLTGTGSYGYTF.

CDR3 coding DNA: TGTGCCATCAGTGAGTCGAAGGGAGTGCAGTACGAGCAGTACTTC. Translating it yields CAISESKGVQYEQYF. This chain uses TRBV10-3 with TRBJ2-7; D possibly corresponds to TRBD2 (5 bases). Trimming stripped 0 bases from V and 4 bases from J, with 13 bases between. The germline V gene encodes CDR1 ENHRY and CDR2 SYGVKD. This CDR3 comprises 15 residues.

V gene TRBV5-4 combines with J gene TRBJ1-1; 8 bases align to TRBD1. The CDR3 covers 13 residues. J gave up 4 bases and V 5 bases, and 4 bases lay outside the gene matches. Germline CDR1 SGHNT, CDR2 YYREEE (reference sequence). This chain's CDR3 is CASRPTGGTEAFF. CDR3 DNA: TGTGCCAGCAGACCCACAGGGGGCACTGAAGCTTTCTTT.

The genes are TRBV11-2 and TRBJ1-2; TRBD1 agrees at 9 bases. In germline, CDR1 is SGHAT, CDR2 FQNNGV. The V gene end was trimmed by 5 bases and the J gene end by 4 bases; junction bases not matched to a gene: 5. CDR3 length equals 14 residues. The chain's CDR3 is CASSPQTGGYGYTF. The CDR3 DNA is TGTGCCAGCAGCCCCCAGACAGGGGGCTATGGCTACACCTTC. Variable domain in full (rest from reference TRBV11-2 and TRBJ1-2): EAGVAQSPRYKIIEKRQSVAFWCNPISGHATLYWYQQILGQGPKLLIQFQNNGVVDDSQLPKDRFSAERLKGVDSTLKIQPAKLEDSAVYLCASSPQTGGYGYTFGSGTRLTVV.

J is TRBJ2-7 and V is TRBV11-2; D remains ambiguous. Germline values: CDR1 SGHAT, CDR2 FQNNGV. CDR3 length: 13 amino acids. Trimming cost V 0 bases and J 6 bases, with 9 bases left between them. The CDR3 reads CASSLDPRSEQYF. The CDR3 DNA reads TGTGCCAGCAGCTTAGATCCGAGGAGCGAGCAGTACTTC.

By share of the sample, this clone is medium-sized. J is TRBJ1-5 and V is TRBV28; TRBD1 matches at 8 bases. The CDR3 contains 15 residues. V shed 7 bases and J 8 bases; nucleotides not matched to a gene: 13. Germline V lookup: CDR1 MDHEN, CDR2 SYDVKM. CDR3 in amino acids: CASNHFGQGVEPQHF. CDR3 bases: TGTGCCAGCAATCATTTCGGACAGGGCGTAGAGCCCCAGCATTTT.

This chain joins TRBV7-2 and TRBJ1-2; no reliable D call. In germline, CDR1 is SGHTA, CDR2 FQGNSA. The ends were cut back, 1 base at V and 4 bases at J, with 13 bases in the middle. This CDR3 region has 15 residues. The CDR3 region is CASSLEGGPLYGYTF. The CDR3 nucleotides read TGTGCCAGCAGCTTAGAGGGCGGGCCCCTCTATGGCTACACCTTC.

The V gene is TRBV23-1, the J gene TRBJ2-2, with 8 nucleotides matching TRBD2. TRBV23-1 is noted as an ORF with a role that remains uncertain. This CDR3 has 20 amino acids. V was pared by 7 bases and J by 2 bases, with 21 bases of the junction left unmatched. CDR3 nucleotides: TGCGCCAGCAAAGAATTTCGGGGTTCGGGGGGGCGGTTTAACACCGGGGAGCTGTTTTTT. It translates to CASKEFRGSGGRFNTGELFF.

The CDR3, as DNA: TGTGCCAGCAGCTTAGGGGACAGAAAAATTAGCACAGATACGCAGTATTTT. The encoded protein is CASSLGDRKISTDTQYF. The genes are TRBV7-6 and TRBJ2-3; 7 bases match TRBD1. The ends lost 1 base at V and 0 bases at J; junction bases unmatched: 7. The germline CDR1 and CDR2 sequences are SGHVS and FNYEAQ. This CDR3 spans 17 amino acids. Variable domain in full (rest from reference TRBV7-6 and TRBJ2-3): GAGVSQSPRYKVTKRGQDVALRCDPISGHVSLYWYRQALGQGPEFLTYFNYEAQQDKSGLPNDRFSAERPEGSISTLTIQRTEQRDSAMYRCASSLGDRKISTDTQYFGPGTRLTVL.

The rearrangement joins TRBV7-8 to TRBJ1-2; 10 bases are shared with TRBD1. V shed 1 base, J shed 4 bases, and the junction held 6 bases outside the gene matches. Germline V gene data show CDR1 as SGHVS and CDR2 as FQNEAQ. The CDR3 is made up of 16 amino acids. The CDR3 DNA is TGTGCCAGCAGCTTAGTACCGGGACAGGGGACCTATGGCTACACCTTC. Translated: CASSLVPGQGTYGYTF.

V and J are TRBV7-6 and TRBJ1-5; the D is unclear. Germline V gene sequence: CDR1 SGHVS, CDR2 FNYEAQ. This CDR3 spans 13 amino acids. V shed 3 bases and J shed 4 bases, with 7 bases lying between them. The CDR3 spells CASSLQENQPQHF. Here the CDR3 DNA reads TGTGCCAGCAGCTTGCAAGAGAATCAGCCCCAGCATTTT.

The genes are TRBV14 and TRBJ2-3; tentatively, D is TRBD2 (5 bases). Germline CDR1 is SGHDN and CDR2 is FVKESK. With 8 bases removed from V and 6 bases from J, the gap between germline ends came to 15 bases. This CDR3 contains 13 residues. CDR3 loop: CASEVGGTDTQYF. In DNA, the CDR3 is TGTGCCAGCGAAGTAGGAGGAACCGATACGCAGTATTTT.

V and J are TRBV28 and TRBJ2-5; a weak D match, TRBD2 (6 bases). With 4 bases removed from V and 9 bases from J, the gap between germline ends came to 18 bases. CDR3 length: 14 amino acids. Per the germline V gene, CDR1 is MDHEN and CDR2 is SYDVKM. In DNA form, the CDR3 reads TGTGCCAGCAGTTCGCCGGGACTTATGGAGGCCCAGTACTTC. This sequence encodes CASSSPGLMEAQYF.